Listed below are T cell receptor beta chains from one sample, sequenced in a study of post-analysis software for immune sequencing data. Via MiXCR, TCRdb re-called the PCR reads, giving one row per CDR3 protein. The profile covers fewer than 850,000 distinct CDR3 sequences, with just under 30% appearing a single time and more than 0.45% taken by the ten largest. The specimen was blood. The origin of the receptors is a girl aged 5-17 years with multiple sclerosis. Both conserved end residues are trimmed from each CDR3.

j_call | v_call | cdr3_aa
TRBJ1-2 | TRBV29-1 | SVWGRDTSNNGYT
TRBJ2-5 | TRBV12-3/TRBV12-4 | ASSPPWIAGIQETQY
TRBJ2-5 | TRBV2 | ASSWDRLRDTEETQY
TRBJ2-3 | TRBV20-1 | SASEGSTADTQY
TRBJ2-7 | TRBV3-1 | ASSSGLARSSYEQY
TRBJ1-1 | TRBV20-1 | SAISRTGTTEAF
TRBJ2-6 | TRBV20-1 | SARDGYSGANVLT
TRBJ2-2 | TRBV15 | ATNDQGSGELF
TRBJ2-1 | TRBV10-3 | AIRGDQSYNEQF
TRBJ1-6 | TRBV25-1 | ASSSRGTSSPLH
TRBJ2-5 | TRBV20-1 | SAVHRAQETQY
TRBJ2-1 | TRBV6-5 | ASSYRVKQGPTYNEQF
TRBJ2-5 | TRBV10-3 | AIRADSQETQY
- | TRBV20-1 | SADFRASYEQY
TRBJ2-5 | TRBV2 | ASSAGREETQY